This TCR beta chain is from a study of OX40 agonist ivuxolimab in advanced cancers. Looking at the study overall: Cohort: 82.7% men, mean age approximately 60, aged about 20 to 79. Partial responses were seen in three patients, one with hepatocellular carcinoma and two with cutaneous melanoma. Whole-study results and caveats: The antigen specificity of the peripheral T cells (those that were expanded) was not determined.

Assay used: immunoSEQ multiplex PCR; TCRdb lists only in-frame clones, some missing. The sample carries about 48,000 clones, roughly 89% recorded once. CDR3 length: 14 residues. Trimming cost V 0 bases and J 7 bases, with 13 bases left between them. Germline values: CDR1 MNHEY, CDR2 SMNVEV (reference sequence). Concerning this clone: As yet, its antigen is unknown.

The source is an adult with an advanced solid tumor such as melanoma, head and neck, liver or kidney cancer. Sequences were derived from CD4+ or CD8+ T cells sorted from blood, sampled in a trial of the OX40 agonist ivuxolimab. V usage is TRBV27 and J usage is TRBJ2-7, with D hard to call. The CDR3 protein is CASSLSFSSLEQYF. The CDR3 DNA follows: TGTGCCAGCAGTTTATCCTTCTCTAGTTTAGAGCAGTACTTC.